The T cell receptor (beta chain) under discussion was sequenced for a study of T cells expressing NK-cell markers. Findings of the study overall: Dominance of the CD3+CD56-NKG2C+ fraction by these clonotypes also held in several donors. NKG2C+ dominant clonotypes from a handful of donors made up about 1.0-7.0% of CD8+ T cells.

Beta-chain TCR cDNA was generated via 5'RACE template switching with UMIs. TCRdb re-called the 5' RACE reads and gives one entry per CDR3 protein, without DNA. The sample is made up of approximately 420,000 distinct CDR3 sequences, and the top ten hold roughly 10% of it. Turning to this clonotype: No antigen is known for it.

Germline CDR1 is SQVTM and CDR2 is ANQGSEA. The CDR3 has 17 amino acids. The sequenced sample was blood T cells: a sorted CD56 or NKG2C T cell subset, CD4+ or CD8+ T cells, or bulk PBMC T cells (not recorded which). The genes are TRBV29-1 and TRBJ2-6; TCRdb lists TRBD2, though no DNA is available to test this call. The clonotype comes from a woman aged 50 to 65 in good health. The CDR3 loop reads CSVVLAGGFSGANVLTF.